These 29 T cell receptor beta chains share one sample of origin, sequenced in a study of tumor-infiltrating lymphocytes in oesophageal squamous cell carcinoma. TCRdb reanalysed the PCR reads using MiXCR and keeps one entry per CDR3 protein. The data show roughly 16,000 distinct CDR3 sequences, less than 55% seen once. The sequenced sample consisted of normal esophageal tissue next to the tumor. The source of these receptors is a female donor with esophageal squamous cell carcinoma.

This clonotype appeared many times. This may be a read error, as it is one base from a much larger clone. This chain links TRBV6-1 with TRBJ2-7, with TRBD2 matching 13 bases. This CDR3 spans 16 amino acids. With 7 bases clipped from V and 7 bases from J, the junction kept 13 bases outside the gene matches. The V gene's germline CDR1 is MNHNS and CDR2 SASEGT. The CDR3 DNA reads as TGTGCCAGCAAAGGACTAGCGGGAGCCTCGTTCAATGAGCAGTACTTC. It specifies CASKGLAGASFNEQYF.

This chain uses TRBV7-2 with TRBJ2-6, with D maybe TRBD1 (6 bases). The J call may be incorrect, as the DNA end agrees better with TRBJ2-7. The CDR3 length is 13 residues. Germline V gene sequence: CDR1 SGHTA, CDR2 FQGNSA. The CDR3 coding sequence is TGTGCCAGCAGCCCCGACAGGTCCTACGAGCAGTACTTC. This encodes CASSPDRSYEQYF.

As regards this clonotype: The final CDR3 position lacks the conserved phenylalanine or tryptophan, pointing to a likely read error. The DNA is omitted, as the CDR3 cannot be located on it reliably, and the CDR3 follows TCRdb's listing. The CDR3 spells CASSAPRGGHEQFS. The rearrangement joins TRBV7-9 to TRBJ2-3; TRBD1 reflects the table's D call only, with no check against the DNA. 14 amino acids form the CDR3, both terminal residues included. Germline V gene lookup returns CDR1 SEHNR and CDR2 FQNEAQ (reference sequence).

At least ten counts were recorded for this clonotype. V usage is TRBV19 and J usage is TRBJ2-7; D perhaps matches TRBD1 (6 bases). The germline V gene has CDR1 LNHDA and CDR2 SQIVND (reference sequence). V was trimmed by 10 bases and J by 2 bases, leaving 15 bases between them. The length of the CDR3 is 13 residues. CDR3 sequence (DNA): TGTGCCACTACCGACAGGCTAACCTACGAGCAGTACTTC. This gives the protein CATTDRLTYEQYF.

The gene calls are TRBV7-9 and TRBJ1-4, with 9 bases lining up with TRBD1. Looked up from germline, CDR1 is SEHNR and CDR2 is FQNEAQ (reference sequence). V lost 5 bases and J lost 7; bases outside the gene matches: 8. The CDR3 sequence is 15 residues long. The CDR3 spells CASSTGTGWGEKLFF. The CDR3 region has the DNA TGTGCCAGCAGCACAGGGACAGGGTGGGGTGAAAAACTGTTTTTT.

The sample holds many counts of this clonotype. The J gene is TRBJ2-7, the V gene TRBV7-3, with a tentative D call TRBD2 (6 bases). CDR1 is SGHTA, CDR2 FQGTGA, per germline. Trimming removed 1 base from V and 7 bases from J, with 20 bases in between. The CDR3 is 16 residues long. For the CDR3, the DNA is TGTGCCAGCAGCTTAATTGGCCTAGCGCACTACAATGAGCAGTACTTC. Translating gives CASSLIGLAHYNEQYF.

This chain connects TRBV7-2 to TRBJ2-5; 15 bases agree with TRBD2. This CDR3 region has 15 residues. The trim removed 5 bases at V and 11 bases at J, leaving 9 bases unmatched. Germline CDR1 is SGHTA and CDR2 is FQGNSA. As DNA, the CDR3 is TGTGCCAGCAGCCGGGGACTAGCGGGAGGAAGTGAGCAGTACTTC. Protein: CASSRGLAGGSEQYF.

This clonotype has a count of ten or more. V gene TRBV6-6 combines with J gene TRBJ2-1; 13 bases align to TRBD2. Per the germline V gene, CDR1 is MNHNY and CDR2 is SVGAGI (reference sequence). V was clipped by 2 bases and J by 0 bases; unmatched bases: 10. CDR3 length: 20 amino acids. CDR3 coding DNA: TGTGCCAGCAGTTACCTTGGGACTAGCGGGATAGTTCGCTCCTACAATGAGCAGTTCTTC. It encodes CASSYLGTSGIVRSYNEQFF.

There are many counts of this clonotype. The chain recombines TRBV7-2 with TRBJ2-7, with D possibly TRBD2 on 5 matching bases. The CDR3 runs 13 residues. Trimming cost V 5 bases and J 2 bases, with 10 bases left between them. Germline CDR1 and CDR2: SGHTA and FQGNSA. DNA for the CDR3: TGTGCCAGCAGCCCAACGAGGGCCTACGAGCAGTACTTC. Residues: CASSPTRAYEQYF.

Regarding this clonotype: No conserved phenylalanine or tryptophan is present at the end of the CDR3, so a read error is the likely explanation. Because the CDR3's place on the DNA is in doubt, the DNA is left out and the CDR3 is given as listed by TCRdb. V is TRBV7-9 and J is TRBJ2-7. In germline, CDR1 is SEHNR, CDR2 FQNEAQ (reference sequence). The CDR3 is 16 amino acids in total, end residues counted. This chain's CDR3 is CASSLEAPRGGYTFGS.

This clonotype was picked up many times. V usage is TRBV6-2 or TRBV6-3 and J usage is TRBJ2-1, with TRBD2 matching 9 bases. Germline V gene sequence: CDR1 MNHEY, CDR2 SVGEGT. The junction had 11 bases not matched to a gene; V was cut back by 7 bases and J by 1 base. The CDR3 is 17 residues long. The CDR3 bases are TGTGCCAGCAACCCCCCGGGGAGCGGGAGGTCCTACAATGAGCAGTTCTTC. It specifies CASNPPGSGRSYNEQFF.

This clonotype came up a few times. One end of the junction varies from germline; a read error may be responsible. The chain couples TRBV7-6 to TRBJ2-4, with TRBD2 matching 8 bases. TRBJ2-5 matches the DNA end more closely, so the J call is doubtful. There are 14 residues in the CDR3. CDR1 and CDR2 (germline): SGHVS, FNYEAQ. DNA for the CDR3: TGTGCTAGCAGCCCCGGACTAGCAACGGAGACCCAGTACTTC. It translates to CASSPGLATETQYF.

A few counts support this clonotype. The genes are TRBV7-9 and TRBJ2-3, with D hard to call. The V gene lost 3 bases and the J gene lost 7 bases, with 11 bases spanning the gap. Germline CDR1 SEHNR, CDR2 FQNEAQ (reference sequence). This CDR3 region has 13 residues. CDR3: CASSFPVQNTQYF. In nucleotides, the CDR3 is TGTGCCAGCAGCTTTCCCGTTCAGAATACGCAGTATTTT.

J is TRBJ2-7 and V is TRBV7-2; possible D gene TRBD1, 5 bases. This CDR3 has 13 amino acids. Trimming stripped 2 bases from V and 7 bases from J, with 12 bases between. Germline CDR1 and CDR2: SGHTA and FQGNSA. The CDR3 spells CASSLQQVKEQYF. CDR3 nucleotides: TGTGCCAGCAGCTTACAACAGGTGAAGGAGCAGTACTTC.

This clonotype has ten or more counts. The genes are TRBV5-8 and TRBJ2-1; 9 bases map to TRBD2. Germline V gene data show CDR1 as SGHTS and CDR2 as YDEGEE. The CDR3 is 16 amino acids. The V gene end was trimmed by 5 bases and the J gene end by 0 bases; junction bases not matched to a gene: 6. This CDR3 reads CASRSVAGVSYNEQFF. CDR3 sequence (DNA): TGTGCCAGCAGATCAGTAGCGGGAGTCTCCTACAATGAGCAGTTCTTC.

By its share, this clonotype is medium-sized. The rearrangement joins TRBV7-2 to TRBJ2-1; D not resolved. Germline V lookup: CDR1 SGHTA, CDR2 FQGNSA. This CDR3 is 11 amino acids long. Trimming pared 7 bases from V and 9 bases from J, leaving 10 bases between. The CDR3 nucleotides read TGTGCCAGCACCCCCGGCGGTGAGCAGTTCTTC. Amino acids: CASTPGGEQFF.

This clonotype has just a few counts. The chain joins TRBV7-2 to TRBJ2-4; no definite D call. Germline lookup yields CDR1 SGHTA and CDR2 FQGNSA. V dropped 1 base and J dropped 6 bases, with 10 bases sitting between them. CDR3 length: 14 amino acids. The CDR3 coding sequence is TGTGCCAGCAGCTTAGTGACCGACATAAACATTCAGTACTTC. It is translated as CASSLVTDINIQYF.

This chain links TRBV28 with TRBJ2-3; D is unclear. CDR1 is MDHEN and CDR2 is SYDVKM in the germline V gene. Trimming stripped 4 bases from V and 1 base from J, with 9 bases between. The CDR3 extends over 14 amino acids. CDR3 DNA sequence: TGTGCCAGCAGTTCCAACTCACGCACAGATACGCAGTATTTT. The encoded protein is CASSSNSRTDTQYF.

This rearrangement joins TRBV7-6 to TRBJ2-7, with D hard to call. Near its end, the DNA agrees better with TRBJ2-1, so the J call may be wrong. The CDR3 extends over 12 amino acids. Germline assignment: CDR1 SGHVS and CDR2 FNYEAQ. The CDR3 loop reads CASSLWGSEQFF. The CDR3 DNA sequence: TGTGCCAGCAGCTTATGGGGAAGTGAGCAGTTCTTC.

As for this clonotype: A read error may be the cause here, since a much bigger clone is one base away. The V call is TRBV11-2, the J call TRBJ2-7; TRBD2 matches at 8 bases. Germline assignment: CDR1 SGHAT and CDR2 FQNNGV. The V gene end was trimmed by 10 bases and the J gene end by 7 bases; junction bases not matched to a gene: 12. The CDR3 totals 13 residues. This chain's CDR3 is CATEGGLGNEQYF. The CDR3 DNA is TGTGCCACGGAAGGGGGACTAGGCAATGAGCAGTACTTC.

This clonotype occurred a few times. The V call is TRBV12-3 or TRBV12-4, the J call TRBJ2-6, with D perhaps TRBD1 or TRBD2 (5 bases each). This CDR3 contains 14 residues. Trimming cost V 5 bases and J 4 bases, with 9 bases left between them. DNA of the CDR3: TGTGCCAGCAGTGGGGGACCCGGGGCCAACGTCCTGACTTTC. It is translated as CASSGGPGANVLTF.

The chain couples TRBV7-8 to TRBJ2-4; 8 nucleotides align to TRBD1. The CDR3 length is 16 residues. Germline assignment: CDR1 SGHVS and CDR2 FQNEAQ. The V segment lost 1 base and the J segment 8 bases; nucleotides outside the gene matches: 10. As DNA, the CDR3 is TGTGCCAGCAGCTTAGATAGCGGACAGGGCCCGTACATTCAGTACTTC. It translates to CASSLDSGQGPYIQYF.

This clonotype has just one count. The chain carries TRBV6-1 and TRBJ2-5; TRBD2 aligns across 9 bases. The end of the DNA fits TRBJ2-7 better, so the J call may be wrong. This CDR3 is built from 15 residues. The germline gives CDR1 MNHNS, CDR2 SASEGT. The CDR3 DNA follows: TGTGCCAGCAGTGGCCTAGCGGGGAGCTCCTACGAGCAGTACTTC. This codes for CASSGLAGSSYEQYF.

The rearrangement links TRBV6-1 to TRBJ1-4, with unresolved D. The CDR3 has 13 amino acids. The germline gives CDR1 MNHNS, CDR2 SASEGT. The V end lost 6 bases, the J end lost 7 bases, and 12 bases lay between the germline ends. The CDR3 sequence is CASSMNIGEKLFF. The CDR3, as DNA: TGTGCCAGCAGCATGAACATAGGTGAAAAACTGTTTTTT.

This clonotype was recorded a few times. At one boundary the junction diverges from the germline segment, which might be a read error. The chain joins TRBV7-6 to TRBJ2-3, with TRBD2 matching over 9 bases. This CDR3 is built from 14 residues. CDR1 and CDR2 (germline): SGHVS, FNYEAQ. The CDR3 sequence: CASSPGLAINTQYF. CDR3 sequence (DNA): TGTGCTAGCAGCCCGGGACTAGCCATCAATACGCAGTATTTT.

This clonotype was observed many times. The gene calls are TRBV2 and TRBJ2-6; the match to TRBD1 covers 7 bases. Trimming took 2 bases from V and 2 from J; bases not matched to a gene: 6. This CDR3 region has 17 residues. The germline V gene encodes CDR1 SNHLY and CDR2 FYNNEI. CDR3 protein: CASSETLTGAGANVLTF. CDR3 bases: TGTGCCAGCAGTGAAACCCTTACAGGGGCTGGGGCCAACGTCCTGACTTTC.

This rearrangement joins TRBV7-6 to TRBJ2-1; D tentatively reads TRBD1 or TRBD2 (5 bases each). Germline lookup yields CDR1 SGHVS and CDR2 FNYEAQ. V was clipped by 5 bases and J by 5 bases, with 10 bases between them. There are 13 residues in the CDR3. CDR3 nucleotides: TGTGCCAGCAGCGGGACCATCAACAATGAGCAGTTCTTC. As protein: CASSGTINNEQFF. Filled out from reference TRBV7-6 and TRBJ2-1, the complete variable domain reads GAGVSQSPRYKVTKRGQDVALRCDPISGHVSLYWYRQALGQGPEFLTYFNYEAQQDKSGLPNDRFSAERPEGSISTLTIQRTEQRDSAMYRCASSGTINNEQFFGPGTRLTVL.

This clonotype was seen more than once but under ten times. A much larger clone is a single base away; this may be a read error. This chain uses TRBV5-1 with TRBJ2-5; D gene unclear. Germline V gene sequence: CDR1 SGHRS, CDR2 YFSETQ. This CDR3 has 13 amino acids. The ends were cut back, 5 bases at V and 11 bases at J, with 19 bases in the middle. For the CDR3, the DNA is TGCGCCAGCAGTGATGAATCCTACAATGAGCAGTACTTC. Encoded protein: CASSDESYNEQYF.

The chain employs TRBV7-2 and TRBJ2-5, with 7 bases fitting TRBD2. Judging by the DNA end, TRBJ2-1 fits better; the J call may be wrong. The CDR3 is 16 amino acids. CDR1 SGHTA and CDR2 FQGNSA come from the germline V gene. CDR3 sequence: CASSRPGGDSDNEQFF. As DNA, the CDR3 is TGTGCCAGCAGCCGACCGGGGGGAGATTCAGACAATGAGCAGTTCTTC.